The subject of this entry is one T cell receptor (beta chain). Deletions cut 3 bases from V and 6 bases from J, with 5 bases between. Looked up from germline, CDR1 is KGHSH and CDR2 is LQKENI. CDR3 length: 11 amino acids. This sample was taken from a study of blood T cell repertoires in COVID-19. Under the authors' procedure: Estimation of nucleated cell counts relied on the amplification of reference gene primers. The table came from immunoSEQ multiplex PCR; TCRdb's copy has only in-frame clones and leaves some out. V, J and clone size are those of that table, while D and trimming were read from the DNA. The sample carries 180,000 or so clones, about 91% recorded once. Residents of 20 to 25 US areas, aged roughly 18 to 89 years, made up the participants. The study counted Cohort 3 donors as recovered given two negative PCRs, clearance, or symptom resolution.

The source is a woman aged 18 to 35 who had recovered from COVID-19. Specimen: PBMCs or T cells enriched from blood (not recorded which). The chain joins TRBV18 to TRBJ1-2; D unclear. The CDR3 is CASSPGDGYTF. DNA for the CDR3: TGTGCCAGCTCACCCGGTGATGGCTACACCTTC.